Shown below are 5 T cell receptor beta chains from a single sample sequenced in a study of CD8 T cells in Susac syndrome. Reverse transcription of roughly 0.45 to 1 ug RNA used random hexamers. TCRdb recomputed calls from the immunoSEQ multiplex PCR reads with MiXCR, one row per CDR3 protein. The data show approximately 120,000 distinct CDR3 sequences, around 94% seen once. The sample was CD4+ T cells from PBMCs. These receptors all come from a human donor in good health.

This chain connects TRBV30 to TRBJ1-1, with D possibly TRBD1 on 6 matching bases. The ends were cut back, 2 bases at V and 5 bases at J, with 12 bases in the middle. The CDR3 spans 13 residues. Germline CDR1 is GTSNPN and CDR2 is SVGIG (reference sequence). As DNA, the CDR3 is TGTGCCTGGAGTTCGGAAGGGGGGACTGAAGCTTTCTTT. Translated, it gives CAWSSEGGTEAFF.

The chain joins TRBV9 to TRBJ1-6, with 8 bases fitting TRBD1. The CDR3 contains 15 residues. Germline trimming cut 2 bases from V and 5 bases from J; bases unmatched to any gene: 3. Germline V gene data show CDR1 as SGDLS and CDR2 as YYNGEE. The CDR3: CASSVSTGDNSPLHF. DNA for the CDR3: TGTGCCAGCAGCGTCTCGACAGGGGATAATTCACCCCTCCACTTT.

The chain couples TRBV7-2 to TRBJ1-1; weak D call: TRBD1 (6 bases). The CDR3 runs 15 residues. The V end lost 5 bases, the J end lost 4 bases, and 17 bases lay between the germline ends. Germline V gene lookup returns CDR1 SGHTA and CDR2 FQGNSA. CDR3 protein: CASSHTTGWGTEAFF. The CDR3 bases are TGTGCCAGCAGCCATACGACAGGCTGGGGCACTGAAGCTTTCTTT.

J is TRBJ2-7 and V is TRBV6-6; 7 bases are shared with TRBD2. Trimming removed 10 bases from V and 2 bases from J; junction bases left unmatched: 11. Germline V gene sequence: CDR1 MNHNY, CDR2 SVGAGI (reference sequence). This CDR3 contains 14 residues. This CDR3 is CATASSSGAYEQYF. In DNA form, the CDR3 reads TGTGCCACCGCTTCCTCTAGCGGAGCCTACGAGCAGTACTTC.

Points on this clonotype: The germline gene is not matched at one end of the junction; a read error may be the cause. This sequence joins TRBV20-1 and TRBJ2-3; possibly TRBD1 for D (6 bases). Germline V gene lookup returns CDR1 DFQATT and CDR2 SNEGSKA (reference sequence). The CDR3 loop spans 11 amino acids. This CDR3 is CSAYGTITLHF. The CDR3 DNA follows: TGCAGTGCCTACGGGACAATAACGCTACATTTT.